This T cell receptor (beta chain) stems from a study of human T cells and chemical hapten exposure. Library preparation tagged each individual cDNA molecule with a unique molecular identifier. One entry per CDR3 protein, called by TCRdb with MiXCR from the RACE reads. The table shows under 200,000 distinct CDR3 sequences, with around a quarter occurring only once. This clonotype was observed a few times. Antigen: not known. The study, taken as a whole, reports: Sensitization with DPC brought no change to TCRs above 1 in 1000 in frequency.

Time point here: patch test 3, about 24 weeks after DPC sensitization. The treatment denotes: therapeutic diphenylcyclopropenone sensitization with weekly scalp DPC. The drawing of blood occurred before each patch test was applied. The ends lost 7 bases at V and 6 bases at J; junction bases unmatched: 10. CDR3 length: 14 amino acids. CDR1 and CDR2 (germline): SNHLY, FYNNEI. This clonotype originated in a young woman with alopecia areata. Some clones in this sample may be carry-over from other donors' samples. This specimen consisted of whole blood, obtained in connection with sensitization to the hapten diphenylcyclopropenone (DPC). The chain recombines TRBV2 with TRBJ2-3, with TRBD1 matching over 7 bases. The CDR3 DNA sequence: TGTGCCAGCACCCTGGGACAGCCTTCTGATACGCAGTATTTT. This translates into CASTLGQPSDTQYF.